This entry is about one T cell receptor (beta chain). Antigen: not known. Amplification of TCR alpha and beta CDR3 regions from RNA used iRepertoire nested multiplex PCR. For one-step reverse transcription and amplification, about 85-400 ng of tissue mRNA or PBMC total RNA was used. TCRdb reprocessed the multiplex PCR reads via MiXCR and lists one record per CDR3 protein. In the table there are around 190,000 distinct CDR3 sequences, roughly 45% of which are singletons. This CDR3 spans 16 amino acids. Per the germline V gene, CDR1 is MNHEY and CDR2 is SMNVEV (reference sequence). The J segment lost 2 bases and the V segment lost 5 bases, leaving 7 bases of the junction unmatched. These data are taken from a study of glioma-infiltrating T cells. Findings and limits, study-wide: Tissue-blood divergence was below expectation in non-neoplastic patients, above in gliomas. Tissue and blood shared very few CDR3 sequences.

This TCR was sampled from a human donor with low-grade glioma or glioblastoma, undergoing nonglioma brain surgery, or in good health (not recorded which). Sequenced sample: glioma tissue, nonneoplastic brain tissue, or PBMCs (not recorded which). The rearrangement uses TRBV27 and TRBJ2-7; 12 nucleotides align to TRBD2. The CDR3 sequence: CASSPWTSGTPYEQYF. The DNA for the CDR3 is TGTGCCAGCAGTCCCTGGACTAGCGGGACCCCCTACGAGCAGTACTTC.